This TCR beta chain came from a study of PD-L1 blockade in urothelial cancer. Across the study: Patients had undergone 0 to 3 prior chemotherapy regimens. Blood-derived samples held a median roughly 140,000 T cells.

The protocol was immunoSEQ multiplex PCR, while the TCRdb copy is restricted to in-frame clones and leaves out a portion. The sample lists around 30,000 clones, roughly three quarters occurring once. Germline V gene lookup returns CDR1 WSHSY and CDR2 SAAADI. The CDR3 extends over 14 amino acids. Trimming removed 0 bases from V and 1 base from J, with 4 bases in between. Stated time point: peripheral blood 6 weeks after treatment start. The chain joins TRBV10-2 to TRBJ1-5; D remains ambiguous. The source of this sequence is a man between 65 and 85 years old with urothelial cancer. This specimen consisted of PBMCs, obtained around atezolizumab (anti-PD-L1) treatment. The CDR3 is CASSESGSNQPQHF. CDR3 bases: TGCGCCAGCAGTGAGTCGGGCAGCAATCAGCCCCAGCATTTT.